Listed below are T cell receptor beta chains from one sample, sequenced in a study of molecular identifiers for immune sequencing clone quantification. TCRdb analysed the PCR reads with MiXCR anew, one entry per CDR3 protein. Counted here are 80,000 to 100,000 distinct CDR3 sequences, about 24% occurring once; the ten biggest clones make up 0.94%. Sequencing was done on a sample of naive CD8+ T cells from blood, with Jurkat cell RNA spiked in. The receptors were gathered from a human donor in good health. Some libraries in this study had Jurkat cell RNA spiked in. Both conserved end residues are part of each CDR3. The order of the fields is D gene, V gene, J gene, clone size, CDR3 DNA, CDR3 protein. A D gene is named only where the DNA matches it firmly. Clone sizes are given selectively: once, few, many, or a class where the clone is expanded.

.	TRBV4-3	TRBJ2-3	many	TGCGCCAGCAGCCAAGATGATGGAGATACGCAGTATTTT	CASSQDDGDTQYF
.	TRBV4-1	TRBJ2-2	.	TGCGCCAGCAGCCACACGCAGGGCACAGTGGAGCTGTTTTTT	CASSHTQGTVELFF
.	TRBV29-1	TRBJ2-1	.	TGCAGCGTTGGGGGTACGTTGAGGGATTTTCGGCGGCATGAGCAGTTCTTC	CSVGGTLRDFRRHEQFF
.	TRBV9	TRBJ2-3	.	TGCGCCAGCAACCCCATAAGCGGCGGAGCCAGCACAGATACGCAGTATTTT	CASNPISGGASTDTQYF
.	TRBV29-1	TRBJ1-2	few	TGCAGCGTGGGGCTCAATAATGGCTACACCTTC	CSVGLNNGYTF
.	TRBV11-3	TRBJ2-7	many	TGTGCCAGCAGCTTAGCTAGCGAAGCCTACGAGCAGTACTTC	CASSLASEAYEQYF
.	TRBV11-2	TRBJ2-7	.	TGTGCCAGCAGCTTAGATAAGTCAGGGAGCGAGCAGTACTTC	CASSLDKSGSEQYF
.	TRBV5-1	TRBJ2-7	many	TGCGCCAGCAGCTTGGCTACAGGGCCTGTTTCCGAGCAGTACTTC	CASSLATGPVSEQYF
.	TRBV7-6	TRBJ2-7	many	TGTGCCAGCAGATCGGAGGGGGGGGAGCAGTACTTC	CASRSEGGEQYF
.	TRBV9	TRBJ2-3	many	TGTGCCAGCAGCGCCCTGACCAGCTCAGATACGCAGTATTTT	CASSALTSSDTQYF
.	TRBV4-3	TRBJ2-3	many	TGCGCCAGCAGCCAAGACTCGACTAGCACAGATACGCAGTATTTT	CASSQDSTSTDTQYF
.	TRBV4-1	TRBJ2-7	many	TGCGCCAGCAGCCAAATGTCCGACTACGAGCAGTACTTC	CASSQMSDYEQYF
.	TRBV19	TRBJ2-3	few	TGTGCCAGTAGTATTTTGTCTCTGAGCACAGATACGCAGTATTTT	CASSILSLSTDTQYF
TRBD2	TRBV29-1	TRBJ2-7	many	TGCAGCGTTGAAGAAGGGCTAGCGGGAGGTTACGAGCAGTACTTC	CSVEEGLAGGYEQYF
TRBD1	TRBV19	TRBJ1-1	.	TGTGCCAGTAGGACGTCCGGGACAGCGAACACTGAAGCTTTCTTT	CASRTSGTANTEAFF
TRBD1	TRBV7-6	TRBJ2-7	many	TGTGCCAGCAGCTTAGGGTCAGGGGGCCTTTCCTACGAGCAGTACTTC	CASSLGSGGLSYEQYF
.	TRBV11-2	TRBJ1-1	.	TGTGCCAGCAGCTTATTGGACAGCGAGACTGAAGCTTTCTTT	CASSLLDSETEAFF
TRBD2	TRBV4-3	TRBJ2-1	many	TGCGCCAGCAGCCAAGATCGCGGGGGGTGGTATGAGCAGTTCTTC	CASSQDRGGWYEQFF
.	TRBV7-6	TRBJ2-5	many	TGTGCCAGCAGCGCTAGTCTGGGAGAAGAGACCCAGTACTTC	CASSASLGEETQYF
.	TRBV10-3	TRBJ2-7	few	TGTGCCATCAGGGACAGTTACGAGCAGTACTTC	CAIRDSYEQYF
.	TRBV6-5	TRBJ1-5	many	TGTGCCAGCAGTTACACCCAGAATCAGCCCCAGCATTTT	CASSYTQNQPQHF
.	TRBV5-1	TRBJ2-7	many	TGCGCCAGCAGCTTGGGTTTCACCGAAAGCTCCTACGAGCAGTACTTC	CASSLGFTESSYEQYF
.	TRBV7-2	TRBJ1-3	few	TGTGCCAGCAGCCCGGAAGCGGCGGTGAGCTCTGGAAACACCATATGTTTT	CASSPEAAVSSGNTICF
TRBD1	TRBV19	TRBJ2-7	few	TGTGCCAGTAGTGAGACAGGGGGCTACGAGCAGTACTTC	CASSETGGYEQYF
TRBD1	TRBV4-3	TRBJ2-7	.	TGCGCCAGCAGCGAGGGACAGACCTACGAGCAGTACTTC	CASSEGQTYEQYF
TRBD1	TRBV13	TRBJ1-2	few	TGTGCCAGCAGCTCCGACAGGGGTTTATCTGCTGGCTACACCTTC	CASSSDRGLSAGYTF
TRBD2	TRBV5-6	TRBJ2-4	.	TGTGCCAGCAGCTTGCTAGCGGGGGGGCTCGACATTCAGTACTTC	CASSLLAGGLDIQYF
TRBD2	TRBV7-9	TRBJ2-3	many	TGTGCCAGCAGCCCCAGACTAGCGGGAGTTGTTACGCAGTATTTT	CASSPRLAGVVTQYF
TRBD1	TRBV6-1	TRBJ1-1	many	TGTGCCAGCAGTGATCCCCTTCGACAGGGAAGGAACACTGAAGCTTTCTTT	CASSDPLRQGRNTEAFF
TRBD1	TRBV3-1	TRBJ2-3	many	TGTGCCAGCAGCACCCGGGACAGCCAGAGCACAGATACGCAGTATTTT	CASSTRDSQSTDTQYF
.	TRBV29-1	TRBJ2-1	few	TGCAGGTCCGGTGAGGCGGCGGACAATGAGCAGTTCTTC	CRSGEAADNEQFF
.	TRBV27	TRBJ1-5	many	TGTGCCAGCAGTGCCTTCACTAGCAATCAGCCCCAGCATTTT	CASSAFTSNQPQHF
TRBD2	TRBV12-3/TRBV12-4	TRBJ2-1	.	TGTGCCAGCAGTTTCTTACTAGCGGGAGGATCCTACAATGAGCAGTTCTTC	CASSFLLAGGSYNEQFF
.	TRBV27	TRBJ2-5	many	TGTGCCAGCAGTTACGAAGGGGGAGTTGGAGAGACCCAGTACTTC	CASSYEGGVGETQYF
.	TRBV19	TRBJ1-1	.	TGTGCCAGTCGGAACATCGGGTTGGACACTGAAGCTTTCTTT	CASRNIGLDTEAFF
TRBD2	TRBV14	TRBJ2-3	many	TGTGCCAGCAGCCCCAGACTAGCGGACTTCACAGATACGCAGTATTTT	CASSPRLADFTDTQYF
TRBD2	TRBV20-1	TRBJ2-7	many	TGCAGTGCTAGAGATGGGTCTAGCGGGATTTTGTACGAGCAGTACTTC	CSARDGSSGILYEQYF
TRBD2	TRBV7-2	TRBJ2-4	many	TGTGCCAGCAGCTTAATCCCGCCGGGACTAGCCGCCCAGACCAAAAACATTCAGTACTTC	CASSLIPPGLAAQTKNIQYF
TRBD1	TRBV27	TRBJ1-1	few	TGTGCCAGCAGTTTAAGGGCAGGGGGCGTCCCTGAAGCTTTCTTT	CASSLRAGGVPEAFF
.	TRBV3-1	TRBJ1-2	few	TGTGCCAGCAGCTCTCCGGACAGTAACTATGGCTACACCTTC	CASSSPDSNYGYTF
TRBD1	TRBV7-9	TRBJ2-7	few	TGTGCCAGCAGCAGCACGGGACAGGGGGTGGACGAGCAGTACTTC	CASSSTGQGVDEQYF
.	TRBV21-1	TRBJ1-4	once	TGTGCCAGCAGCATCAGGGCAGCAACTAATGAAAATCTGGTTTTT	CASSIRAATNENLVF
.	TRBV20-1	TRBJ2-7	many	TGCAGTGCTAGAGACGGTGGAGGGTTTCTAAGCGCTACCTACGAGCAGTACTTC	CSARDGGGFLSATYEQYF
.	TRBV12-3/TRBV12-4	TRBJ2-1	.	TGTGCCAGCGGTTCAGGTAATGAGCAGTCCTTC	CASGSGNEQSF
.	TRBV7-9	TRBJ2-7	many	TGTGCCAGCAGCTCGCTTCCGCCGGGGGAGCAGTACTTC	CASSSLPPGEQYF
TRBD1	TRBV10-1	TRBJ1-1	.	TGCGCCAGCAGTGAAGGGGCAGGGGGCGAAGCTTTCTTT	CASSEGAGGEAFF
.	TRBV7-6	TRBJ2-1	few	TGTGCCAGCAGCTTACTCCCGGACGAAAACCGGCGGCAGTTCTTC	CASSLLPDENRRQFF
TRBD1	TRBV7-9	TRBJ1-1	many	TGTGCCAGCAGCTTATCCCTACAGGGGGGGCGCACTGAAGCTTTCTTT	CASSLSLQGGRTEAFF
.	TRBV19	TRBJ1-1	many	TGTGCCAGTAGTCTAGGGGGGCCCTTGGGCACTGAAGCTTTCTTT	CASSLGGPLGTEAFF
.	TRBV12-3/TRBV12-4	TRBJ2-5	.	TGTGCCCGCAGGAGACAGTCGCGGGAGACCCAGTACTTC	CARRRQSRETQYF
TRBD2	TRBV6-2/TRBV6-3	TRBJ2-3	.	TGTGCCAGCAGTTACACGGGGGGGCCGGGAGATACGCAGTATTTT	CASSYTGGPGDTQYF
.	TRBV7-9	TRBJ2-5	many	TGTGCCAGCACCGAAGAAAGGGCAGGGGTTTGGGAGACCCAGTACTTC	CASTEERAGVWETQYF
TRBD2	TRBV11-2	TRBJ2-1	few	TGTGCCAGCAGCCGCGCGGGAGTGGATGAGCAGTTCTTC	CASSRAGVDEQFF
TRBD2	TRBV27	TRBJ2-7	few	TGTGCCAGCAGTTTAAAAGGGACTAGCTCAAGTCTCTACGAGCAGTACTTC	CASSLKGTSSSLYEQYF
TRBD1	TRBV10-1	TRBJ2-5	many	TGCGCCAGCAGTCTCGGACAGGGGCAAGAGACCCAGTACTTC	CASSLGQGQETQYF
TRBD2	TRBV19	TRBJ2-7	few	TGTGCCAGTAGTGCGGGAGAGGGTTACGAGCAGTACTTC	CASSAGEGYEQYF
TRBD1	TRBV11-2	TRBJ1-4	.	TGTGCCAGCAGCTTAGGACAGGGAGTAACTAATGAAAAACTGTTTTTT	CASSLGQGVTNEKLFF